This T cell receptor (beta chain) was observed in a study of Ad26.COV2.S vaccination and SARS-CoV-2 variants. As to this clone: The antigen is not known.

Assay used: immunoSEQ multiplex PCR; TCRdb lists only in-frame clones, some missing. The sample contains around 250,000 clones, roughly 87% of which appear only once. Noted treatment: some 20 received Ad26.COV2.S at low or high dose, single or two shots; about five received placebo; per-sample allocation not given. The investigators took samples on day 63 after the first vaccine or placebo injection. V lost 6 bases, J lost 3 bases, and 10 bases lay in between. The CDR3 contains 13 residues. CDR1 is MNHEY and CDR2 is SVGAGI in the germline V gene. Study-wide findings and caveats: Higher spike-specific TCR breadth was found in vaccine recipients than in placebo recipients.

The sample in question was peripheral blood, obtained in a trial of Ad26.COV2.S vaccine versus placebo. This chain connects TRBV6-5 to TRBJ2-3, with a possible D match to TRBD2 (6 bases). The TCR was taken from a person aged 18 to 59 who received the Ad26.COV2.S COVID-19 vaccine or a placebo. For the CDR3, the DNA is TGTGCCAGCAGACGGACTACGACAGATACGCAGTATTTT. Protein product: CASRRTTTDTQYF.